This TCR beta chain was recorded in a study of blood T cells in healthy people across ages. At the level of the study: With template switching, about one barcoded beta molecule was captured per two T cells.

With a J-beta primer mix and a sample-barcoded 5' primer, a second PCR ran about 7 to 11 cycles. A single record per CDR3 protein comes from TCRdb applying MiXCR to the 5' RACE reads. The repertoire holds hundreds of thousands of distinct CDR3 sequences, with more than 45% as singletons. Germline CDR1 is MDHEN and CDR2 is SYDVKM. CDR3 length equals 14 residues. Deletions cut 3 bases from V and 4 bases from J, with 10 bases between. The rearrangement links TRBV28 to TRBJ2-1; D possibly corresponds to TRBD2 (5 bases). The sample was blood. The origin of this receptor is a man at least 80 years old in good health. The CDR3 here is CASSLADWYNEQFF. The CDR3 DNA is TGTGCCAGCAGTTTGGCGGACTGGTACAATGAGCAGTTCTTC.